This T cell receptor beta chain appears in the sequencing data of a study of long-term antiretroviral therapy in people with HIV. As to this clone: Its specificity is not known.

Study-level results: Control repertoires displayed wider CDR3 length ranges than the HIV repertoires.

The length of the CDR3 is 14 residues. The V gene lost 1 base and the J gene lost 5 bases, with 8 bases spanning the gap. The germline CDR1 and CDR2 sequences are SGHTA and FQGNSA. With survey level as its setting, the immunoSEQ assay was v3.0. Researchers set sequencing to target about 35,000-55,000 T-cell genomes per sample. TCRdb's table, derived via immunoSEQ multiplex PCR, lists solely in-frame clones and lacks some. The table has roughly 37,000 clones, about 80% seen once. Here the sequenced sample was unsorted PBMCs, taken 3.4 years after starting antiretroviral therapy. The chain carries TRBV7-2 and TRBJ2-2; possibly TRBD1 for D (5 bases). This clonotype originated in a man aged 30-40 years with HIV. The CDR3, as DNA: TGTGCCAGCAGCTTAGATCAGGGTACCGGGGAGCTGTTTTTT. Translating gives CASSLDQGTGELFF.